This TCR beta chain was identified during a study of T cell responses to AZD1222 COVID-19 vaccine. Data came from immunoSEQ multiplex PCR; TCRdb stores just in-frame clones and leaves some out. This table has 110,000 to 150,000 clones, 75% to 90% appearing once. V lost 5 bases to trimming and J lost 7 bases, with 23 bases between them. The CDR3 extends over 16 amino acids. Germline V gene data show CDR1 as MNHEY and CDR2 as SMNVEV (reference sequence). Study-wide results and caveats: Repertoire collection took place solely once the T cell response had peaked. CD4 TCRs linked to vaccination spanned spike, dominating at 160-218 and 743-854. Baseline testing showed seropositivity in only 5 or 6 AZD1222 recipients. As reported, nearly half of all spike-specific TCRs target variant regions that are unmutated.

Worth noting for this clone: What it binds is not known.

The V and J genes are TRBV27 and TRBJ2-5; possibly TRBD1 or TRBD2 for D (5 bases each). Sequenced here: peripheral blood, sampled on day 0 of AZD1222 vaccination. The clonotype was recovered from an adult in good health. The chain's CDR3 is CASSPTSGTGLRTQYF. CDR3 coding DNA: TGTGCCAGCAGTCCGACATCCGGGACGGGTTTAAGGACCCAGTACTTC.